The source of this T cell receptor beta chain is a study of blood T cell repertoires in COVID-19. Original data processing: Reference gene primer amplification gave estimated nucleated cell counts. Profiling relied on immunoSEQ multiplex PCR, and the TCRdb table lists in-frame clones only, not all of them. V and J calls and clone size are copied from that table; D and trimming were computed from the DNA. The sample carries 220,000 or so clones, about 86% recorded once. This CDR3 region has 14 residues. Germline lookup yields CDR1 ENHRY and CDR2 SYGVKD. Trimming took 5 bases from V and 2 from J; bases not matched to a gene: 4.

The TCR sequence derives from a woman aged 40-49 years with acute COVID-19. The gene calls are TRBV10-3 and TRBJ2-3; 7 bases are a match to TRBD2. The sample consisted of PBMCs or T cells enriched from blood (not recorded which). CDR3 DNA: TGTGCCATCAGTCGACTAGCCGACACAGATACGCAGTATTTT. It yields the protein CAISRLADTDTQYF.